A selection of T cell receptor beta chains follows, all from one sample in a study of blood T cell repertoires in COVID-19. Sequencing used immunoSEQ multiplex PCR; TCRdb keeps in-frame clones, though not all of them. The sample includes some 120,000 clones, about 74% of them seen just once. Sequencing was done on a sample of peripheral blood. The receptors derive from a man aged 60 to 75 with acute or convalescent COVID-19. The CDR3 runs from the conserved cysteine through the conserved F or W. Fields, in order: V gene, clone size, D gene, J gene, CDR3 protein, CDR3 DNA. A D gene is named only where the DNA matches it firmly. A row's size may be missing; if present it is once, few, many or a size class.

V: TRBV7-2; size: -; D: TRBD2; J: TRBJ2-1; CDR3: CASSLAGSGRALTEQFF; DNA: TGTGCCAGCAGCTTAGCGGGTAGCGGGAGGGCCTTGACTGAGCAGTTCTTC
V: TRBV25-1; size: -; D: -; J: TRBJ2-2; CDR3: CASSETTTGELFF; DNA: TGTGCCAGCAGTGAAACAACCACCGGGGAGCTGTTTTTT
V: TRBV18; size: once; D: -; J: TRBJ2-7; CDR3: CASSLIEGTFKEQYF; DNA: TGTGCCAGCTCCCTAATTGAGGGCACCTTTAAAGAGCAGTACTTC
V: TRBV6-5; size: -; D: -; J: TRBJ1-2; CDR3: CASRPAGVGGYTF; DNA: TGTGCCAGCAGGCCCGCGGGCGTGGGGGGCTACACCTTC
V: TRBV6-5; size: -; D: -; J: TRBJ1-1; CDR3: CASSPGLNTEAFF; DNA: TGTGCCAGCAGTCCAGGGTTGAACACTGAAGCTTTCTTT
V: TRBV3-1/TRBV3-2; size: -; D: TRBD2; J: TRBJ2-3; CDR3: CASSQSGSTPDTQYF; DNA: TGTGCCAGCAGCCAGAGCGGGAGTACCCCAGATACGCAGTATTTT
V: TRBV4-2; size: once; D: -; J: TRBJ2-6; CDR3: CASSLTPLLSGANVLTF; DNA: TGTGCCAGCAGCCTAACGCCACTACTCTCTGGGGCCAACGTCCTGACTTTC
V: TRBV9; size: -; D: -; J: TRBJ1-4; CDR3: CASSVQSTNEKLFF; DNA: TGTGCCAGCAGCGTTCAGTCAACTAATGAAAAACTGTTTTTT
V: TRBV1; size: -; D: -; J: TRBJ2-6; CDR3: CTSSQERSGRAVGANVLTF; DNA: TGCACCAGCAGCCAAGAACGAAGCGGGAGGGCGGTTGGGGCCAACGTCCTGACTTTC
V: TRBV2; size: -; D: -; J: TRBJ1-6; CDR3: CASSDSSYNSPLHF; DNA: TGTGCCAGCAGTGACAGCTCCTATAATTCACCCCTCCACTTT
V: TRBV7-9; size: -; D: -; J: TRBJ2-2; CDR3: CASSLPASRWGTGELFF; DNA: TGTGCCAGCAGCTTGCCCGCTAGCCGCTGGGGCACCGGGGAGCTGTTTTTT
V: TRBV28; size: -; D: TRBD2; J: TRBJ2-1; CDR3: CASSHSGRSNNEQFF; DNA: TGTGCCAGCAGCCATAGCGGGAGAAGTAACAATGAGCAGTTCTTC
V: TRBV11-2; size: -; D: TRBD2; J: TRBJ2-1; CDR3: CASSLDLWSGGSDEQFF; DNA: TGTGCCAGCAGCTTAGATCTTTGGTCAGGCGGGAGCGATGAGCAGTTCTTC
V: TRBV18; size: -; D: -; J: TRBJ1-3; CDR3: CASSPRAERDTIYF; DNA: TGTGCCAGCTCACCGAGGGCAGAAAGGGACACCATATATTTT
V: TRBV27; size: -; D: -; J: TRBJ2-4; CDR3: CASSARARSAKNIQYF; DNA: TGTGCCAGCAGTGCCCGTGCGAGATCCGCCAAAAACATTCAGTACTTC
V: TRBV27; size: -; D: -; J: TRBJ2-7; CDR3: CASSSPRVYEQYF; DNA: TGTGCCAGCAGTTCGCCGCGGGTTTACGAGCAGTACTTC
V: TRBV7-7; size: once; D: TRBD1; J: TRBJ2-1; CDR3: CASSPRQGSSNEQFF; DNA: TGTGCCAGCAGCCCCCGACAGGGCTCAAGCAATGAGCAGTTCTTC
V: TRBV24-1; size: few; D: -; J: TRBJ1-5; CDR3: CATSDPKDSPSNQPQHF; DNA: TGTGCCACCAGTGATCCCAAGGACAGTCCTAGCAATCAGCCCCAGCATTTT
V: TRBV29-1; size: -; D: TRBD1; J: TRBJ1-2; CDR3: CSVDRTGGDLGYTF; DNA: TGCAGCGTTGACCGGACAGGGGGCGACCTTGGCTACACCTTC
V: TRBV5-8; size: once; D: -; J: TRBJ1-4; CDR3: CASSLVLRGVGEKLFF; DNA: TGTGCCAGCAGCTTGGTCCTAAGGGGTGTAGGTGAAAAACTGTTTTTT